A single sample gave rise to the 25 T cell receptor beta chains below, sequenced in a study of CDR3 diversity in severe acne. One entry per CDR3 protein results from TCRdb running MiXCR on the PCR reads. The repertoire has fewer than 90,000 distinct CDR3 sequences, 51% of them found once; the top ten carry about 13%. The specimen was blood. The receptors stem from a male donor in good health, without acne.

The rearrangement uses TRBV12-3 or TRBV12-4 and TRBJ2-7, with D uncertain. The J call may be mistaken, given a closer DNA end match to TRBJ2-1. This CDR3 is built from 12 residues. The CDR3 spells CASSQTADEQFF. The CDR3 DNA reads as TGTGCCAGCAGTCAGACGGCGGATGAGCAGTTCTTC.

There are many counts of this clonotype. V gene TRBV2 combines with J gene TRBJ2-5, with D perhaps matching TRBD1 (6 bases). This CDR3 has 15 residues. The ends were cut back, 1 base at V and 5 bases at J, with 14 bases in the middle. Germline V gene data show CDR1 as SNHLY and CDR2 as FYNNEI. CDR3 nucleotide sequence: TGTGCCAGCAGTGAAGACAGGGCCGGACCGGAGACCCAGTACTTC. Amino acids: CASSEDRAGPETQYF.

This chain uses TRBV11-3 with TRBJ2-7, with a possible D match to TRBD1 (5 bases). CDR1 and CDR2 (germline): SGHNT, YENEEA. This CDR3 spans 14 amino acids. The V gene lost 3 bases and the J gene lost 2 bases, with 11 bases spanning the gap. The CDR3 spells CASSLGQDAYEQYF. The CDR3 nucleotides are TGTGCCAGCAGCTTGGGGCAGGACGCCTACGAGCAGTACTTC.

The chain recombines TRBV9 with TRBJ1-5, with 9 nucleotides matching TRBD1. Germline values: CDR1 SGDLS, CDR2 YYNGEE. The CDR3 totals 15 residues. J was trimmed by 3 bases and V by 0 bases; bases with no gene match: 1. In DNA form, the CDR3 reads TGTGCCAGCAGCGTAGGGACAGGGGTCAATCAGCCCCAGCATTTT. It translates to CASSVGTGVNQPQHF.

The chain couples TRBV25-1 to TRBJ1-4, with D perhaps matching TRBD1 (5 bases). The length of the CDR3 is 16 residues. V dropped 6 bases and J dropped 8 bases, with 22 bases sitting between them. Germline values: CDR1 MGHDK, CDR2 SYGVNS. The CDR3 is CASSLGGEGGREKLFF. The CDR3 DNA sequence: TGTGCCAGCAGCCTCGGAGGGGAGGGAGGTAGGGAAAAACTGTTTTTT.

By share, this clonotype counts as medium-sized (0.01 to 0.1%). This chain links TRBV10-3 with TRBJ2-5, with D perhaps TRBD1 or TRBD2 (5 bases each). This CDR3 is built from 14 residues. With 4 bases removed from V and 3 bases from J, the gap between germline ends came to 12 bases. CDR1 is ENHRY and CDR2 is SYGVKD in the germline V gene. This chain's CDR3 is CAISGTGTEETQYF. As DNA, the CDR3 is TGTGCCATCAGTGGGACCGGGACCGAAGAGACCCAGTACTTC.

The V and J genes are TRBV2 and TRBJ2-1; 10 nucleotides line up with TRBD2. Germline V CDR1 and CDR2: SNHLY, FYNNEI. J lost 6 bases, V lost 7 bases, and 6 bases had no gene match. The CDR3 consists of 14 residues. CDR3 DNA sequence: TGTGCCAGCACTAGCGGGGGTAACCCCAATGAGCAGTTCTTC. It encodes CASTSGGNPNEQFF.

The CDR3: CASSSSSHSNTGELFF. CDR3 sequence (DNA): TGTGCCAGTAGTAGTAGCTCACATTCCAACACCGGGGAGCTGTTTTTT. The chain links TRBV19 to TRBJ2-2; D remains unclear. Trimming shortened V by 4 bases and J by 2 bases, and 14 bases separated the two germline ends. The length of the CDR3 is 16 residues. Germline CDR1 is LNHDA and CDR2 is SQIVND (reference sequence).

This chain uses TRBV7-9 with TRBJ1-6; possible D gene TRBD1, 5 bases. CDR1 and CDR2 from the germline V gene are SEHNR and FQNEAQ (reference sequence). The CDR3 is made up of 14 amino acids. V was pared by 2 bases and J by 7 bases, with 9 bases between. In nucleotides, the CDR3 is TGTGCCAGCAGCTTAAAGACAGCGAATTCACCCCTCCACTTT. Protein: CASSLKTANSPLHF. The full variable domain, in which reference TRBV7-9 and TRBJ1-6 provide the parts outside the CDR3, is DTGVSQNPRHKITKRGQNVTFRCDPISEHNRLYWYRQTLGQGPEFLTYFQNEAQLEKSRLLSDRFSAERPKGSFSTLEIQRTEQGDSAMYLCASSLKTANSPLHFGNGTRLTVT.

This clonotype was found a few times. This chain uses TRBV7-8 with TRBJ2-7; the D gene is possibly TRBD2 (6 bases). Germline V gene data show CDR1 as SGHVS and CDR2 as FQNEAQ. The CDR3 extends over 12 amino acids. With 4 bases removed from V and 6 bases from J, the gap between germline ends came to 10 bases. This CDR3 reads CASSSGVLEQYF. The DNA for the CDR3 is TGTGCCAGCAGCTCGGGGGTCCTCGAGCAGTACTTC.

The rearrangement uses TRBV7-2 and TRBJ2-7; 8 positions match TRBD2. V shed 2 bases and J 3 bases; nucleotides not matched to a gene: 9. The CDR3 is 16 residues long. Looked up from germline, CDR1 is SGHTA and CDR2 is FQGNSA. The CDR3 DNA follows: TGTGCCAGCAGCTTATGGGGAGGGACTAGAGGCTACGAGCAGTACTTC. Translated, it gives CASSLWGGTRGYEQYF.

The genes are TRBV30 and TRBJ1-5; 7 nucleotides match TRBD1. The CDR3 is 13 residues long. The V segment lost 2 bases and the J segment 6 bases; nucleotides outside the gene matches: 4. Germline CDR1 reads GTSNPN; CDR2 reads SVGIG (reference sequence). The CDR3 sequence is CAWSHRGSQPQHF. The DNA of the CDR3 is TGTGCCTGGAGTCACAGGGGAAGTCAGCCCCAGCATTTT. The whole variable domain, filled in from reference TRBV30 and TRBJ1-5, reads SQTIHQWPATLVQPVGSPLSLECTVEGTSNPNLYWYRQAAGRGLQLLFYSVGIGQISSEVPQNLSASRPQDRQFILSSKKLLLSDSGFYLCAWSHRGSQPQHFGDGTRLSIL.

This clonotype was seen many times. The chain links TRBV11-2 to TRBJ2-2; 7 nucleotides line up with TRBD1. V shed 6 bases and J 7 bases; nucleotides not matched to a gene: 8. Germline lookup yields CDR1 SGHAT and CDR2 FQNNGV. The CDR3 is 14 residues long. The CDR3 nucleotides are TGTGCCAGCAGAACTACAGGGGTGAGCGGGGAGCTGTTTTTT. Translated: CASRTTGVSGELFF.

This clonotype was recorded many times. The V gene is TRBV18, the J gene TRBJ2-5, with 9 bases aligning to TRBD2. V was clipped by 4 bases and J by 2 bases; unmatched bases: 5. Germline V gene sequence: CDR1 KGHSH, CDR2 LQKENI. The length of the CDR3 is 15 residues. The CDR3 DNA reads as TGTGCCAGCTCACTCAATAGCGGGGGTCAAGAGACCCAGTACTTC. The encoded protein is CASSLNSGGQETQYF.

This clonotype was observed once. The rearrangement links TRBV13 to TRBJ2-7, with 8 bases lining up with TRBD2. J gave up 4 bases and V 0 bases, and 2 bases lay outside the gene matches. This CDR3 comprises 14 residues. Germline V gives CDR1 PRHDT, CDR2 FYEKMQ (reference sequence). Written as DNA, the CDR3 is TGTGCCAGCAGCTTAGGTTCTAGCGGGTACGAGCAGTACTTC. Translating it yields CASSLGSSGYEQYF.

CDR3 nucleotide sequence: TGTGCCAGCAGGGAAAATCAGGGGTACGGCTACACCTTC. Protein sequence: CASRENQGYGYTF. The rearrangement joins TRBV2 to TRBJ1-2, with D possibly being TRBD1 (6 bases). The ends were cut back, 6 bases at V and 8 bases at J, with 16 bases in the middle. This CDR3 is built from 13 residues. The germline CDR1 and CDR2 sequences are SNHLY and FYNNEI.

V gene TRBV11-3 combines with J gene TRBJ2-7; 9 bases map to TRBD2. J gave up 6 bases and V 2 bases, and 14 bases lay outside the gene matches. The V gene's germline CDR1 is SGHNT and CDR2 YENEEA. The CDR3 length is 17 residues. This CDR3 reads CASSLPGGSGSLVEQYF. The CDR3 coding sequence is TGTGCCAGCAGCTTACCAGGGGGTAGCGGGAGTCTCGTCGAGCAGTACTTC. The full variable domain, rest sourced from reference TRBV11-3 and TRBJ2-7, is EAGVVQSPRYKIIEKKQPVAFWCNPISGHNTLYWYLQNLGQGPELLIRYENEEAVDDSQLPKDRFSAERLKGVDSTLKIQPAELGDSAVYLCASSLPGGSGSLVEQYFGPGTRLTVT.

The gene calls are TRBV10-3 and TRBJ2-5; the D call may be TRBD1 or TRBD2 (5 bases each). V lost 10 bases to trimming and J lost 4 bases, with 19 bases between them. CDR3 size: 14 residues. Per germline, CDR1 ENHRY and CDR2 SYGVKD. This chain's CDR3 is CASTQKVGVETQYF. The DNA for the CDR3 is TGTGCCAGCACCCAAAAGGTGGGGGTAGAGACCCAGTACTTC.

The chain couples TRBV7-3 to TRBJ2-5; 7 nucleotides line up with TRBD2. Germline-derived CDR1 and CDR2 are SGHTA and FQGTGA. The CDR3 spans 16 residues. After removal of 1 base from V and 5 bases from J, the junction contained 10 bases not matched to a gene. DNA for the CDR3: TGTGCCAGCAGCTTAAATTCTCCGGGAGCGGGGGAGACCCAGTACTTC. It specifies CASSLNSPGAGETQYF. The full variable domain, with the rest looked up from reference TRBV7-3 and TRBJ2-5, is GAGVSQTPSNKVTEKGKYVELRCDPISGHTALYWYRQSLGQGPEFLIYFQGTGAADDSGLPNDRFFAVRPEGSVSTLKIQRTERGDSAVYLCASSLNSPGAGETQYFGPGTRLLVL.

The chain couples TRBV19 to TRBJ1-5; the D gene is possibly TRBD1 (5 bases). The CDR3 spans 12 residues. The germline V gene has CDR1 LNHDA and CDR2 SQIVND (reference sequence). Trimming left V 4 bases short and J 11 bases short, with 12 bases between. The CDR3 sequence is CASSRGEYTQHF. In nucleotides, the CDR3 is TGTGCCAGTAGTAGGGGGGAGTATACCCAGCATTTT.

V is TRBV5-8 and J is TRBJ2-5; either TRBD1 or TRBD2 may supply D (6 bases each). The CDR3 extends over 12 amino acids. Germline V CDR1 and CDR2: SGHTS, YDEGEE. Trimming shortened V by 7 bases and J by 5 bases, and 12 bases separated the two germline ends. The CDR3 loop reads CASQWRGETQYF. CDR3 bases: TGTGCCAGCCAATGGAGGGGGGAGACCCAGTACTTC.

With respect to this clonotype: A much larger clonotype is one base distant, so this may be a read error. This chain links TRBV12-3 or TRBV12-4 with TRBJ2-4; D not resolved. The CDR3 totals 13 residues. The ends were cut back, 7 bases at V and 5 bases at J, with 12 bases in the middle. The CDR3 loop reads CASIEWAENIQYF. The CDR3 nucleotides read TGTGCCAGCATAGAGTGGGCGGAAAACATTCAGTACTTC.

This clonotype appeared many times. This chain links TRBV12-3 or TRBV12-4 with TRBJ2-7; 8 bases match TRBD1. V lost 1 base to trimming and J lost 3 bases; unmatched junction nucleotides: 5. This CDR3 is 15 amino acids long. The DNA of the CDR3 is TGTGCCAGCAGTTTAGGGCAGGGGGCCCTCTACGAGCAGTACTTC. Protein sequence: CASSLGQGALYEQYF.

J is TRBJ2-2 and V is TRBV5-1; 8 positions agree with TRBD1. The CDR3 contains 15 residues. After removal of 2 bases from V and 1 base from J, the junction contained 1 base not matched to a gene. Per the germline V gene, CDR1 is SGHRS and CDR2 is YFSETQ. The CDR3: CASSFGTGNTGELFF. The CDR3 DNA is TGCGCCAGCAGCTTCGGGACAGGGAACACCGGGGAGCTGTTTTTT. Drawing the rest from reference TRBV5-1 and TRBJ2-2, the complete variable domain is KAGVTQTPRYLIKTRGQQVTLSCSPISGHRSVSWYQQTPGQGLQFLFEYFSETQRNKGNFPGRFSGRQFSNSRSEMNVSTLELGDSALYLCASSFGTGNTGELFFGEGSRLTVL.

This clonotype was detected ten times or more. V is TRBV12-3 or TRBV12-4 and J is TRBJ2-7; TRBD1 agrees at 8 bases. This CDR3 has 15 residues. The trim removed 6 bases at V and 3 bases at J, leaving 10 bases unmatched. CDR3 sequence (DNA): TGTGCCAGCAGCCGAGACAGGGGTACCGTCTACGAGCAGTACTTC. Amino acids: CASSRDRGTVYEQYF.